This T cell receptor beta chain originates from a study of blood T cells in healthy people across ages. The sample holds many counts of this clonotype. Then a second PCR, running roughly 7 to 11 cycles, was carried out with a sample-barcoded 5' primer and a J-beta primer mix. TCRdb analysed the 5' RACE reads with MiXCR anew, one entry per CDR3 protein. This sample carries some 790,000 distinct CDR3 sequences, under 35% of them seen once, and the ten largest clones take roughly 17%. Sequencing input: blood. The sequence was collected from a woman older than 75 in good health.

CDR3 protein: CASSLSGGGALETQYF. In nucleotides, the CDR3 is TGCGCCAGCAGCTTGTCGGGCGGGGGGGCCCTCGAGACCCAGTACTTC. The J gene is TRBJ2-5, the V gene TRBV5-1, with TRBD2 matching 9 bases. The CDR3 length is 16 residues. The germline gives CDR1 SGHRS, CDR2 YFSETQ. J was trimmed by 5 bases and V by 1 base; bases with no gene match: 9.